This T cell receptor (beta chain) was recovered during a study of T-cell memory formation after mild COVID-19. TCRdb called the 5' RACE reads again in MiXCR, with one record for every CDR3 protein. The sample lists a few hundred thousand distinct CDR3 sequences, 20% to 25% occurring once. In regard to this clonotype: Its target is not known.

Points from the study as a whole: There was no confirmation that second-wave clones peaking on day 37 were SARS-CoV-2 specific. Clones that got smaller from day 15 to 85 had even CD4/CD8, while clones growing later tipped toward CD4+.

The CDR3 extends over 15 amino acids. Germline-derived CDR1 and CDR2 are MNHEY and SMNVEV (reference sequence). The trim removed 5 bases at V and 5 bases at J, leaving 8 bases unmatched. This chain uses TRBV27 with TRBJ2-7, with TRBD1 matching over 11 bases. This receptor was identified in an adult woman who had mild COVID-19 (a few samples of this study predate the infection). Cell type and time point are not known. Sequenced: PBMCs or a T cell subset sorted from them (not recorded which). The CDR3, as DNA: TGTGCCAGCAGTCCCAGGACAGGGGGCTGGGACGAGCAGTACTTC. Protein: CASSPRTGGWDEQYF.